Shown below are 16 T cell receptor beta chains from a single sample sequenced in a study of T cell responses to AZD1222 COVID-19 vaccine. The data were produced by immunoSEQ multiplex PCR, yet TCRdb's version contains in-frame clones alone and is incomplete. Found here are some 120,000 clones, 91% of them singletons; the top ten hold over 5%. The input for sequencing was peripheral blood, taken on day 0 of AZD1222 vaccination. Receptor source: an adult in good health.

This rearrangement joins TRBV5-1 to TRBJ2-5; D is uncertain. CDR3 length: 15 amino acids. The germline V and J ends were trimmed by 4 bases and 7 bases, with 20 bases remaining between them. Germline CDR1 SGHRS, CDR2 YFSETQ. In nucleotides, the CDR3 is TGCGCCAGCAGCCCCGCACCGACGGGTTGGGGGACCCAGTACTTC. Translation: CASSPAPTGWGTQYF.

The V call is TRBV6-5, the J call TRBJ1-2; D is perhaps TRBD1 (5 bases). CDR1 MNHEY and CDR2 SVGAGI come from the germline V gene. The CDR3 loop spans 14 amino acids. With 8 bases removed from V and 3 bases from J, the gap between germline ends came to 16 bases. The CDR3 is CASESGDSHYGYTF. CDR3 DNA: TGTGCCAGCGAGAGTGGCGACAGTCACTATGGCTACACCTTC.

V gene TRBV6-4 combines with J gene TRBJ1-6; D gene ambiguous. The germline gives CDR1 MRHNA, CDR2 SNTAGT. V lost 7 bases and J 5 bases, leaving 21 bases between the germline ends. CDR3 size: 17 residues. CDR3 coding DNA: TGTGCCAGCAACACCGCGAACCCCCCGAGAGATAATTCACCCCTCCACTTT. This encodes CASNTANPPRDNSPLHF.

The chain links TRBV24-1 to TRBJ2-7, with D perhaps matching TRBD2 (5 bases). CDR3 length: 17 residues. CDR1 KGHDR and CDR2 SFDVKD come from the germline V gene. Trimming took off 5 bases at V and 1 base at J, with 20 bases between the two ends. The CDR3 here is CATSVHPGTQPSYEQYF. CDR3 coding DNA: TGTGCCACCAGTGTTCACCCGGGAACACAACCATCCTACGAGCAGTACTTC.

The chain employs TRBV2 and TRBJ2-2, with 9 bases that match TRBD1. The CDR3 runs 15 residues. Germline lookup yields CDR1 SNHLY and CDR2 FYNNEI. With V trimmed by 4 bases and J by 7 bases, 7 bases remained unmatched. In nucleotides, the CDR3 is TGTGCCAGCAGTGCCCAACAGGGGGCCGGCGGGGAGCTGTTTTTT. As protein: CASSAQQGAGGELFF.

This CDR3 reads CASSEYEQFF. The DNA of the CDR3 is TGTGCCAGCAGTGAATATGAGCAGTTCTTC. The chain combines TRBV25-1 with TRBJ2-1; D uncertain. V was trimmed by 0 bases and J by 9 bases, leaving 0 bases between them. The CDR3 has 10 residues. Germline V gives CDR1 MGHDK, CDR2 SYGVNS.

The chain combines TRBV12-3 or TRBV12-4 with TRBJ1-5, with D possibly matching TRBD1 (5 bases). This CDR3 contains 13 residues. Trimming stripped 3 bases from V and 6 bases from J, with 9 bases between. The CDR3 DNA sequence: TGTGCCAGCAGTTTTGGGGGAGGTCAGCCCCAGCATTTT. The encoded protein is CASSFGGGQPQHF.

The chain couples TRBV7-9 to TRBJ1-2, with D unclear. Germline V gene sequence: CDR1 SEHNR, CDR2 FQNEAQ (reference sequence). Between the trimmed V and J ends, which lost 5 bases and 3 bases, there was a span of 10 bases. The CDR3 covers 13 residues. CDR3 loop: CASSPPRDYGYTF. Written as DNA, the CDR3 is TGTGCCAGCAGCCCCCCACGGGACTATGGCTACACCTTC. Full variable domain (rest looked up from reference TRBV7-9 and TRBJ1-2): DTGVSQNPRHKITKRGQNVTFRCDPISEHNRLYWYRQTLGQGPEFLTYFQNEAQLEKSRLLSDRFSAERPKGSFSTLEIQRTEQGDSAMYLCASSPPRDYGYTFGSGTRLTVV.

This sequence joins TRBV19 and TRBJ1-2; D is uncertain. Germline V gene sequence: CDR1 LNHDA, CDR2 SQIVND (reference sequence). This CDR3 has 13 residues. Trimming shortened V by 7 bases and J by 2 bases, and 11 bases separated the two germline ends. CDR3 region: CASNPGGNYGYTF. CDR3 bases: TGTGCCAGTAACCCAGGTGGGAACTATGGCTACACCTTC.

V is TRBV6-5 and J is TRBJ1-6; 7 bases align to TRBD1. CDR1 and CDR2 from the germline V gene are MNHEY and SVGAGI. V lost 4 bases, J lost 9 bases, and 12 bases stayed unmatched. This CDR3 region has 16 residues. CDR3 loop: CASSLFRGRGGSPLHF. The CDR3 region has the DNA TGTGCCAGCAGTTTGTTTAGGGGGCGGGGAGGTTCACCCCTCCACTTT.

The CDR3 DNA is TGTGCCAGCAGCGCCACAGGGCTAGGGGCTGAAGCTTTCTTT. It is translated as CASSATGLGAEAFF. The V call is TRBV14, the J call TRBJ1-1; the D gene is possibly TRBD1 (6 bases). The CDR3 sequence is 14 residues long. Germline V gives CDR1 SGHDN, CDR2 FVKESK. V was shortened by 5 bases and J by 6 bases, with 16 bases between the two germline ends.

This chain uses TRBV15 with TRBJ1-1, with D uncertain. V lost 11 bases and J lost 3, with 16 bases in between. The CDR3 is 13 amino acids. Looked up from germline, CDR1 is LNHNV and CDR2 is YYDKDF (reference sequence). The CDR3: CAARNLGDTEAFF. The CDR3 DNA sequence: TGTGCCGCTAGAAACCTTGGGGACACTGAAGCTTTCTTT.

The CDR3 sequence: CASSQESSSEQPQHF. The CDR3, as DNA: TGTGCCAGCAGCCAAGAGAGCAGCTCAGAGCAGCCCCAGCATTTT. The genes are TRBV3-1 (or the pseudogene TRBV3-2) and TRBJ1-5; D unresolved. Trimming removed 0 bases from V and 7 bases from J, with 13 bases in between. Germline V gives CDR1 LGHDT, CDR2 YNNKEL (reference sequence). This CDR3 is built from 15 residues.

The V and J genes are TRBV9 and TRBJ2-3, with D maybe TRBD1 (6 bases). The germline gives CDR1 SGDLS, CDR2 YYNGEE. The CDR3 is 18 residues long. Trimming left V 3 bases short and J 5 bases short, with 25 bases between. CDR3 in amino acids: CASSAGPGHVSKEDTQYF. The CDR3 coding sequence is TGTGCCAGCAGCGCAGGCCCGGGACATGTATCAAAGGAAGATACGCAGTATTTT.

The rearrangement links TRBV28 to TRBJ2-7; D is unresolved. CDR1 is MDHEN and CDR2 is SYDVKM in the germline V gene. V shed 5 bases and J shed 4 bases, with 9 bases lying between them. The CDR3 loop spans 12 amino acids. The CDR3 DNA is TGTGCCAGCAGTCGACACGGATACGAGCAGTACTTC. This gives the protein CASSRHGYEQYF.

To note about this clone: Other DNA sequences in this specimen translate into the identical CDR3. V usage is TRBV28 and J usage is TRBJ2-5; a possible D gene is TRBD1 (5 bases). From germline, CDR1 is MDHEN and CDR2 SYDVKM. CDR3 size: 13 residues. Trimming took off 2 bases at V and 5 bases at J, with 9 bases between the two ends. This CDR3 reads CASSLGPGETQYF. DNA for the CDR3: TGTGCCAGCAGTTTAGGACCAGGGGAGACCCAGTACTTC.